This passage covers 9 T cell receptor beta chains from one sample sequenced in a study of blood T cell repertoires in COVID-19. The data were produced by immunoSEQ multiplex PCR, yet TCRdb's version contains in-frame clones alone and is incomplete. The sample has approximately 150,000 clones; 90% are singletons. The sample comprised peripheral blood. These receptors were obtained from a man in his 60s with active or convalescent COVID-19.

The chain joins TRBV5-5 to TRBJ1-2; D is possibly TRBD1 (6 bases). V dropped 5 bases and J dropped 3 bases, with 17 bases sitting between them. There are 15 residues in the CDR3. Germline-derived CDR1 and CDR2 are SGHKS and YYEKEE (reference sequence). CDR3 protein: CASSQTQGNHYGYTF. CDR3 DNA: TGTGCCAGCAGTCAAACCCAGGGGAATCACTATGGCTACACCTTC.

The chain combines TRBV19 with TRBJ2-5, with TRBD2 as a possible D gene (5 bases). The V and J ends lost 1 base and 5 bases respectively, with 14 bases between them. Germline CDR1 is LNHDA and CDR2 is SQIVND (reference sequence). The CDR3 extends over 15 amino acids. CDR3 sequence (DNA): TGTGCCAGTAGTATAGGAAGAGGGAACCGGGAGACCCAGTACTTC. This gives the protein CASSIGRGNRETQYF.

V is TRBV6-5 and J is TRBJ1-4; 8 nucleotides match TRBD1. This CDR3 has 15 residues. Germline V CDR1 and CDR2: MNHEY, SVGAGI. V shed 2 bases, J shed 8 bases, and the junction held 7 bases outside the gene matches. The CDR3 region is CASSYTGQESEKLFF. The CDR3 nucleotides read TGTGCCAGCAGTTACACGGGACAGGAGTCGGAAAAACTGTTTTTT.

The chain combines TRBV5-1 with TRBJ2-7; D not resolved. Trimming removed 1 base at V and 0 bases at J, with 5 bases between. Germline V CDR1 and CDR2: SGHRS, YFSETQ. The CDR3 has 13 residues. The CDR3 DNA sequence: TGCGCCAGCAGCTTGTTAAACTCCTACGAGCAGTACTTC. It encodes CASSLLNSYEQYF.

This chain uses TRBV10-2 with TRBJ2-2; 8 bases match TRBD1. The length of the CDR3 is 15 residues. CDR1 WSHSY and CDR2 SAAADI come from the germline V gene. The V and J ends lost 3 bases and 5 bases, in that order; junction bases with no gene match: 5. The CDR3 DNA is TGCGCCAGCAGTGAACGGGACAGGAGGACCGGGGAGCTGTTTTTT. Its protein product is CASSERDRRTGELFF.

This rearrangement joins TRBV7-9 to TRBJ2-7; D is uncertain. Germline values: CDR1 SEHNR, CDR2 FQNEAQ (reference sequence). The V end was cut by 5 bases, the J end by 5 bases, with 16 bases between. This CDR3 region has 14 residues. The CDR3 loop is CASSPSSLVDEQYF. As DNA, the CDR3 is TGTGCCAGCAGCCCGAGTTCATTGGTCGACGAGCAGTACTTC.

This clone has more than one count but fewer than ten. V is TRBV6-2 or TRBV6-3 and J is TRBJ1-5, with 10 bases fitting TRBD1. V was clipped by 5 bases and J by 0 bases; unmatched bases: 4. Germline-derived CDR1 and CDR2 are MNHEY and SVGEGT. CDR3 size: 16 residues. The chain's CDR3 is CASSQDRGPSNQPQHF. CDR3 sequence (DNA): TGTGCCAGCAGTCAAGACAGGGGGCCTAGCAATCAGCCCCAGCATTTT.

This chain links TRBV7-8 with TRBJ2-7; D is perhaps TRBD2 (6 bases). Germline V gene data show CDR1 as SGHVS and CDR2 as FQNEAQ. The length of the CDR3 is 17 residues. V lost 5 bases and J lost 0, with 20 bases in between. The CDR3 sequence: CASSRAVGTSSSYEQYF. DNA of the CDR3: TGTGCCAGCAGCCGAGCGGTGGGGACTTCGAGCTCCTACGAGCAGTACTTC. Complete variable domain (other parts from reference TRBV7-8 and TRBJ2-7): GAGVSQSPRYKVAKRGQDVALRCDPISGHVSLFWYQQALGQGPEFLTYFQNEAQLDKSGLPSDRFFAERPEGSVSTLKIQRTQQEDSAVYLCASSRAVGTSSSYEQYFGPGTRLTVT.

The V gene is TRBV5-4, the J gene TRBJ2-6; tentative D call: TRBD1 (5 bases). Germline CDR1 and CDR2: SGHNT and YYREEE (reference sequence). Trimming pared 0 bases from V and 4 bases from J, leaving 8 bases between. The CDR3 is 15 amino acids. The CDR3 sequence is CASSLEGRGANVLTF. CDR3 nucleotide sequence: TGTGCCAGCAGCTTGGAGGGGCGAGGGGCCAACGTCCTGACTTTC.